Given below is one T cell receptor (beta chain) in context. The data originate from a study of shared clonotypes between healthy human individuals. When replicate PCRs were run on sorted subsets, they used about 220 ng DNA, around 33,000 T cell genomes. Assay used: immunoSEQ multiplex PCR; TCRdb lists only in-frame clones, some missing. The sample carries over 2 million clones, around 90% recorded once. V was trimmed by 3 bases and J by 0 bases, leaving 10 bases between them. Germline V CDR1 and CDR2: SGHDT, YYEEEE. This CDR3 has 15 amino acids. The sequence came from a man between 18 and 29 years old in good health. Some clones in this sample may be carry-over from other donors' samples. Material: naive CD4+ T cells from PBMCs. The subset: CD45RA+ positively selected. This chain links TRBV5-6 with TRBJ2-4, with D hard to call. CDR3 sequence: CASSSGPLAKNIQYF. In DNA, the CDR3 is TGTGCCAGCAGCTCCGGGCCACTAGCCAAAAACATTCAGTACTTC.